Following are 27 T cell receptor beta chains from one sample sequenced in a study of blood T cells in healthy people across ages. PCR was performed a second time for about 7 to 12 cycles using a sample-barcoded 5' primer and a J-beta primer mix. TCRdb reprocessed the 5' RACE reads via MiXCR and lists one record per CDR3 protein. The sample contains 800,000 to 1,000,000 distinct CDR3 sequences, about 48% of which appear only once. Sample: blood. Receptor source: a man in his thirties or forties in good health.

V gene TRBV29-1 combines with J gene TRBJ2-1, with TRBD2 identical over 9 bases. CDR3 length: 15 amino acids. Germline loops: CDR1 SQVTM, CDR2 ANQGSEA. J lost 8 bases, V lost 6 bases, and 14 bases had no gene match. The CDR3 sequence is CSVKKASGGYDEQFF. In DNA, the CDR3 is TGCAGCGTGAAAAAGGCCAGCGGGGGGTACGATGAGCAGTTCTTC.

J is TRBJ2-7 and V is TRBV20-1; 9 positions match TRBD1. V shed 1 base, J shed 3 bases, and the junction held 7 bases outside the gene matches. The CDR3 sequence is 15 residues long. The germline V gene encodes CDR1 DFQATT and CDR2 SNEGSKA (reference sequence). CDR3 loop: CSARADRGEGYEQYF. The CDR3 DNA reads as TGCAGTGCTAGAGCCGACAGGGGGGAGGGCTACGAGCAGTACTTC.

The J gene is TRBJ2-7, the V gene TRBV6-2 or TRBV6-3; possible D gene TRBD2, 7 bases. The CDR3 consists of 15 residues. V lost 6 bases and J lost 0, with 15 bases in between. Per germline, CDR1 MNHEY and CDR2 SVGEGT. The DNA for the CDR3 is TGTGCCAGCAGCGGGAGGACAGCGAGCTCCTACGAGCAGTACTTC. Its translation is CASSGRTASSYEQYF.

The chain links TRBV7-9 to TRBJ2-3, with 7 bases matching TRBD1. The CDR3 covers 17 residues. With V trimmed by 3 bases and J by 4 bases, 13 bases remained unmatched. CDR1 and CDR2 from the germline V gene are SEHNR and FQNEAQ (reference sequence). CDR3 nucleotide sequence: TGTGCCAGCAGCTTCGATTTAACTAACAGGGGTGCAGATACGCAGTATTTT. Amino acid sequence: CASSFDLTNRGADTQYF.

The chain has TRBV5-6 and TRBJ2-7; 12 bases line up with TRBD2. Germline CDR1 is SGHDT and CDR2 is YYEEEE. V shed 4 bases and J 5 bases; nucleotides not matched to a gene: 13. This CDR3 is built from 17 residues. CDR3 DNA sequence: TGTGCCAGCAGCATCCGACTAGCGGGAGATGGGCCCCACGAGCAGTACTTC. This codes for CASSIRLAGDGPHEQYF.

The V gene is TRBV4-1, the J gene TRBJ2-5, with TRBD1 matching 7 bases. Trimming cost V 6 bases and J 10 bases; bases outside gene matches: 11. The CDR3 has 13 residues. Per germline, CDR1 MGHRA and CDR2 YSYEKL. The CDR3 protein is CASSRGGGPHQYF. The CDR3 DNA follows: TGCGCCAGCAGTCGAGGGGGCGGGCCTCACCAGTACTTC.

In this sample, this clonotype turned up a few times. This sequence joins TRBV7-3 and TRBJ2-7; no firm D call. The CDR3 covers 12 residues. The V gene lost 4 bases and the J gene lost 6 bases, with 10 bases spanning the gap. Per the germline V gene, CDR1 is SGHTA and CDR2 is FQGTGA. This chain's CDR3 is CASSSIPGEQYF. The CDR3 DNA follows: TGTGCCAGCAGCTCTATTCCGGGCGAGCAGTACTTC. Using reference TRBV7-3 and TRBJ2-7 for the parts outside the CDR3, the full variable domain is GAGVSQTPSNKVTEKGKYVELRCDPISGHTALYWYRQSLGQGPEFLIYFQGTGAADDSGLPNDRFFAVRPEGSVSTLKIQRTERGDSAVYLCASSSIPGEQYFGPGTRLTVT.

This clonotype was recorded a few times. The chain links TRBV7-3 to TRBJ2-5, with D perhaps matching TRBD1 or TRBD2 (5 bases each). Germline CDR1 is SGHTA and CDR2 is FQGTGA. The V end lost 0 bases, the J end lost 4 bases, and 12 bases lay between the germline ends. This CDR3 has 15 amino acids. The CDR3 DNA is TGTGCCAGCAGCTTAACGGGGCTAGCCGGAGAGACCCAGTACTTC. Translating it yields CASSLTGLAGETQYF.

This clonotype was recorded once. V gene TRBV27 combines with J gene TRBJ2-7; D unclear. The V gene's germline CDR1 is MNHEY and CDR2 SMNVEV (reference sequence). The V and J ends lost 5 bases and 1 base respectively, with 21 bases between them. This CDR3 is 17 amino acids long. The CDR3 loop is CASSLLNRDDGSYEQYF. The CDR3 nucleotides read TGTGCCAGCAGTCTCCTGAATCGTGACGATGGGTCCTACGAGCAGTACTTC.

The chain combines TRBV5-1 with TRBJ2-3; D is perhaps TRBD1 (5 bases). The CDR3 length is 15 residues. V gave up 0 bases and J gave up 5 bases, with 13 bases separating them. The germline gives CDR1 SGHRS, CDR2 YFSETQ. The CDR3 sequence: CASSLARLTGDTQYF. As DNA, the CDR3 is TGCGCCAGCAGCTTGGCCCGTCTAACAGGAGATACGCAGTATTTT.

Concerning this clonotype itself: The junction differs from germline at one of its ends, possibly a read error. The chain links TRBV7-2 to TRBJ2-1; TRBD2 aligns across 11 bases. The CDR3 length is 16 residues. Germline V CDR1 and CDR2: SGHTA, FQGNSA. CDR3 in amino acids: CASSLALAGGYIEQFF. The CDR3 DNA reads as TGTGCCAGCAGCTTAGCGCTAGCGGGGGGCTACATTGAGCAGTTCTTC.

This clonotype was recorded a few times. V and J are TRBV7-9 and TRBJ2-3, with TRBD2 matching over 7 bases. This CDR3 is 16 amino acids long. Germline CDR1 SEHNR, CDR2 FQNEAQ (reference sequence). The junction had 8 bases not matched to a gene; V was cut back by 5 bases and J by 0 bases. The CDR3 nucleotides read TGTGCCAGCAGCCCCCCGCGGGGGTATAGCACAGATACGCAGTATTTT. This encodes CASSPPRGYSTDTQYF.

This chain links TRBV24-1 with TRBJ1-2, with 7 nucleotides matching TRBD1. CDR1 is KGHDR, CDR2 SFDVKD, per germline. The CDR3 extends over 13 amino acids. V lost 5 bases and J lost 4; bases outside the gene matches: 3. The CDR3 loop reads CATSGGQLYGYTF. The CDR3 nucleotides are TGTGCCACCAGTGGGGGACAGCTCTATGGCTACACCTTC.

The genes are TRBV6-6 and TRBJ2-3, with 11 positions matching TRBD2. The length of the CDR3 is 17 residues. V lost 3 bases, J lost 4 bases, and 9 bases stayed unmatched. Germline loops: CDR1 MNHNY, CDR2 SVGAGI (reference sequence). The CDR3: CASSYLGASGGSDTQYF. CDR3 DNA: TGTGCCAGCAGTTATCTCGGTGCTAGCGGGGGGTCAGATACGCAGTATTTT.

This clonotype has just a few counts. This sequence joins TRBV5-1 and TRBJ2-7; D is perhaps TRBD1 or TRBD2 (5 bases each). Deletions cut 4 bases from V and 0 bases from J, with 14 bases between. Germline V gives CDR1 SGHRS, CDR2 YFSETQ. This CDR3 spans 15 amino acids. CDR3 in amino acids: CASSLRDDSSYEQYF. The DNA of the CDR3 is TGCGCCAGCAGCCTACGGGACGACAGCTCCTACGAGCAGTACTTC.

The J gene is TRBJ2-5, the V gene TRBV28, with D unclear. Germline V CDR1 and CDR2: MDHEN, SYDVKM. V was clipped by 5 bases and J by 4 bases, with 14 bases between them. The CDR3 runs to 14 residues. CDR3 nucleotide sequence: TGTGCCAGCAGTCCAGGAGTCCCTGTAGAGACCCAGTACTTC. As protein: CASSPGVPVETQYF.

The chain carries TRBV29-1 and TRBJ1-1; D remains unclear. Per germline, CDR1 SQVTM and CDR2 ANQGSEA. There are 14 residues in the CDR3. V lost 7 bases, J lost 3 bases, and 18 bases lay in between. For the CDR3, the DNA is TGCAGCGGGGTATCGGGGAGTCCTTACACTGAAGCTTTCTTT. Amino acid sequence: CSGVSGSPYTEAFF. Variable domain in full (rest from reference TRBV29-1 and TRBJ1-1): SAVISQKPSRDICQRGTSLTIQCQVDSQVTMMFWYRQQPGQSLTLIATANQGSEATYESGFVIDKFPISRPNLTFSTLTVSNMSPEDSSIYLCSGVSGSPYTEAFFGQGTRLTVV.

The chain has TRBV10-2 and TRBJ2-7; D perhaps matches TRBD1 (6 bases). V was clipped by 0 bases and J by 4 bases, with 10 bases between them. In germline, CDR1 is WSHSY, CDR2 SAAADI. CDR3 size: 14 residues. Written as DNA, the CDR3 is TGCGCCAGCAGTGAGTCGAGGGACATATACGAGCAGTACTTC. Amino acid sequence: CASSESRDIYEQYF.

The chain joins TRBV20-1 to TRBJ1-2; no definite D call. Germline loops: CDR1 DFQATT, CDR2 SNEGSKA (reference sequence). The CDR3 loop spans 15 amino acids. The V end was cut by 0 bases, the J end by 0 bases, with 11 bases between. For the CDR3, the DNA is TGCAGTGCTAGAGATGCGGCAAAATCTAACTATGGCTACACCTTC. Its translation: CSARDAAKSNYGYTF.

The chain links TRBV29-1 to TRBJ2-7; 7 positions agree with TRBD1. From germline, CDR1 is SQVTM and CDR2 ANQGSEA. The CDR3 length is 14 residues. With V trimmed by 7 bases and J by 2 bases, 11 bases remained unmatched. CDR3 residues: CSAELGTVPYEQYF. The CDR3, as DNA: TGCAGCGCCGAATTGGGGACAGTTCCCTACGAGCAGTACTTC.

V usage is TRBV7-9 and J usage is TRBJ2-2; D might be TRBD1 (5 bases). Looked up from germline, CDR1 is SEHNR and CDR2 is FQNEAQ (reference sequence). CDR3 size: 14 residues. The ends were cut back, 3 bases at V and 4 bases at J, with 9 bases in the middle. CDR3 residues: CASSFWTSTGELFF. Here the CDR3 DNA reads TGTGCCAGCAGCTTTTGGACATCCACCGGGGAGCTGTTTTTT.

This clonotype was seen a handful of times. The genes are TRBV7-3 and TRBJ1-2; no clear D. The CDR3 loop spans 14 amino acids. Trimming stripped 2 bases from V and 2 bases from J, with 9 bases between. Germline V CDR1 and CDR2: SGHTA, FQGTGA. CDR3 sequence: CASSLRAANYGYTF. CDR3 nucleotides: TGTGCCAGCAGCTTACGTGCAGCCAACTATGGCTACACCTTC.

In this sample, this clonotype turned up many times. The chain has TRBV20-1 and TRBJ2-7, with 11 bases identical to TRBD1. Germline V gene lookup returns CDR1 DFQATT and CDR2 SNEGSKA (reference sequence). The CDR3 contains 12 residues. CDR3 region: CSARDRGYEQYF. Written as DNA, the CDR3 is TGCAGCGCTCGGGACAGGGGGTACGAGCAGTACTTC.

The chain links TRBV10-3 to TRBJ2-3; D perhaps matches TRBD1 (6 bases). CDR1 is ENHRY, CDR2 SYGVKD, per germline. CDR3 length equals 17 residues. V was clipped by 5 bases and J by 4 bases, with 22 bases between them. The DNA of the CDR3 is TGTGCCATCAGTTCCCAGCAAGCTCAAACAGGGTCAGATACGCAGTATTTT. As protein: CAISSQQAQTGSDTQYF.

This clonotype was counted only a few times. CDR3 region: CASSTRQTRQFF. The CDR3 coding sequence is TGTGCCAGCAGCACTCGACAGACGAGGCAGTTCTTC. V gene TRBV4-2 combines with J gene TRBJ2-1; a weak D match, TRBD1 (5 bases). The length of the CDR3 is 12 residues. Trimming left V 5 bases short and J 12 bases short, with 14 bases between. The germline V gene encodes CDR1 LGHNA and CDR2 YNFKEQ.

This clonotype turned up a few times. V and J are TRBV12-3 or TRBV12-4 and TRBJ2-7; maybe TRBD1 (6 bases). Trimming took 6 bases from V and 0 from J, leaving 21 bases between them. This CDR3 region has 17 residues. CDR3 protein: CASSPVGAGVSSYEQYF. The DNA for the CDR3 is TGTGCCAGCAGCCCCGTCGGGGCAGGGGTTAGCTCCTACGAGCAGTACTTC.

This chain links TRBV24-1 with TRBJ1-2; D uncertain. Trimming shortened V by 5 bases and J by 2 bases, and 8 bases separated the two germline ends. Per the germline V gene, CDR1 is KGHDR and CDR2 is SFDVKD. The CDR3 has 13 residues. The CDR3 nucleotides are TGTGCCACCAGTGCGGGCACCAACTATGGCTACACCTTC. It is translated as CATSAGTNYGYTF.